The rows below give T cell receptor beta chains drawn from one sample of a study of shared clonotypes between healthy human individuals. The protocol was immunoSEQ multiplex PCR, while the TCRdb copy is restricted to in-frame clones and leaves out a portion. The sample carries more than 2 million clones, 95% recorded once. Sequencing was done on a sample of naive CD4+ T cells sorted from blood. The source is a man younger than 35 in good health. The conserved cysteine and the conserved F or W are not part of the CDR3 here.

TRBV28,TRBJ2-7,ASSPGQYSYEQY
TRBV19,TRBJ1-6,ASSRGLDSPLH
TRBV10-3,TRBJ2-1,ATESRDRDHEQF
TRBV15,TRBJ2-2,ATSRDPFGAFSGELF
TRBV5-4,TRBJ2-7,ASSGGPDLGEQY
TRBV6-6,TRBJ1-5,ASTLTSGGNQPQH
TRBV10-3,TRBJ2-1,AIGAGQNEQF
TRBV18,TRBJ2-6,ASSPPNGANVLT
TRBV6-1,TRBJ2-3,ASRRGIDTQY
TRBV18,TRBJ2-7,ASSPRQSYEQY
TRBV7-2,TRBJ2-5,ASSFFTPGKEQY
TRBV2,TRBJ1-2,ASSMGGRGINGYT
TRBV6-5,TRBJ1-5,ASSYSIQGGGQPQH
TRBV7-6,TRBJ2-7,ASSTTSAPTYEQY
TRBV5-1,TRBJ1-3,ASSPGTAGNTIY
TRBV11-2,TRBJ2-2,ASSSRRTGVTGELF
TRBV7-9,TRBJ1-5,ASSTRRWGQGYQPQH
TRBV5-6,TRBJ1-5,ASTLGGLSNQPQH
TRBV19,TRBJ1-1,ASTDGGNAF
TRBV2,TRBJ1-6,ASNKRPEGLH
TRBV5-1,TRBJ2-6,ASAEGVSGANVLT
TRBV5-4,TRBJ1-4,ASSRTLNEKLF
TRBV30,TRBJ2-3,AWSPRLDTDTQY
TRBV30,TRBJ1-4,AWRRQINEKLF
TRBV14,TRBJ2-7,ASSQPGTGAYEQY
TRBV18,TRBJ1-3,ASSPKDSGNTIY
TRBV5-1,TRBJ2-7,ASSSRTGPGEQY
TRBV18,TRBJ2-7,ASSLGTNYEQY
TRBV28,TRBJ1-5,ASGAILPNQPQH
TRBV19,TRBJ2-5,ASSTGIQETQY
TRBV6-5,TRBJ2-2,ASSYRTPNTGELF
TRBV4-1,TRBJ2-2,ASSQTSVLGGELF
TRBV7-2,TRBJ2-7,ASSSGLHEQY
TRBV18,TRBJ1-6,ASSPSGTGNNSPLH
TRBV19,TRBJ2-5,ASSTDRVETQY
TRBV5-6,TRBJ2-4,ASSLRSLSNIQY
TRBV5-3,TRBJ1-1,ARSLKELNTEAF
TRBV5-6,TRBJ2-1,ASSGLLDEAAYNEQF
TRBV30,TRBJ1-2,AWKRGYGYT
TRBV19,TRBJ2-1,ASSIRTVGLIINNEQF
TRBV4-3,TRBJ2-7,ASSTGTGKSYEQY
TRBV6-5,TRBJ2-1,ASKSDASSYNEQF
TRBV21-1,TRBJ1-3,ASTLKDVIQAASGNTIY
TRBV2,TRBJ1-4,ASSAGQGRNEKLF
TRBV7-9,TRBJ2-7,ASSEGQGGDEQY
TRBV29-1,TRBJ2-4,SVIQGGKDIQY
TRBV6-5,TRBJ1-1,ASSYSTRPNTEAF
TRBV11-2,TRBJ2-7,ASSPLGQGGYEQY
TRBV10-3,TRBJ2-3,AISEGPPGGDTQY
TRBV30,TRBJ2-2,AWSVNTGELF